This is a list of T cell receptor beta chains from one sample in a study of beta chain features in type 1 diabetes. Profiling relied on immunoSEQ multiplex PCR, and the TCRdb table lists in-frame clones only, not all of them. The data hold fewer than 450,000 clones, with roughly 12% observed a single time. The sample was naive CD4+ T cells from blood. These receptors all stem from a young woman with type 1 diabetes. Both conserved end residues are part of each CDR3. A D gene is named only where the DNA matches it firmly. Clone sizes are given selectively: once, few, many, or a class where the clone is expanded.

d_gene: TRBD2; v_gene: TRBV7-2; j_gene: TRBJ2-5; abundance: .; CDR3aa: CASSLVVGLGETQYF; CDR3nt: TGTGCCAGCAGCTTAGTAGTTGGACTAGGGGAGACCCAGTACTTC
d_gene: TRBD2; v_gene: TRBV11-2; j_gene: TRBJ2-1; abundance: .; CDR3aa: CASSTGTSGSNEQFF; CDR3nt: TGTGCCAGCAGCACCGGGACTAGCGGTTCCAATGAGCAGTTCTTC
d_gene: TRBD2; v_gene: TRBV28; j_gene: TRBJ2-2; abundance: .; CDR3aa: CATGGAGELFF; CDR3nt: TGTGCCACTGGGGGGGCCGGGGAGCTGTTTTTT
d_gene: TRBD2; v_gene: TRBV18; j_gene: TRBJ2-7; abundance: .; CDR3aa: CASSPTSGTYYEQYF; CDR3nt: TGTGCCAGCTCACCGACTAGCGGAACTTACTACGAGCAGTACTTC
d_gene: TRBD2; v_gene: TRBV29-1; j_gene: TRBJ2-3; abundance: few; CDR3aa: CSVDPSGSTDTQYF; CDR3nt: TGCAGCGTTGACCCTAGCGGGAGCACAGATACGCAGTATTTT
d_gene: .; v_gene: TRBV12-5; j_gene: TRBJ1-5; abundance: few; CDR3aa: CASGSGYLGNQPQHF; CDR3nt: TGTGCTAGTGGGTCAGGGTATTTGGGCAATCAGCCCCAGCATTTT
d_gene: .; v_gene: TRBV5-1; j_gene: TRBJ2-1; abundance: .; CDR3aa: CASSRAYNEQFF; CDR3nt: TGCGCCAGCAGCCGCGCGTACAATGAGCAGTTCTTC
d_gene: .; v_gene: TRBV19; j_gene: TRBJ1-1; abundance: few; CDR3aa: CASSLGHFMNTEAFF; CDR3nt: TGTGCCAGTAGTTTGGGCCACTTCATGAACACTGAAGCTTTCTTT
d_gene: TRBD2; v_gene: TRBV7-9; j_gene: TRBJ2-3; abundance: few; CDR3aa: CASTLEGGRGTDTQYF; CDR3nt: TGTGCCAGCACCCTAGAGGGCGGGAGAGGTACAGATACGCAGTATTTT
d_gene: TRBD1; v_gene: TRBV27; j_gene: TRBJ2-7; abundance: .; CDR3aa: CASSHRPGQGGHEQYF; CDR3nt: TGTGCCAGCAGTCACAGACCGGGACAGGGGGGTCACGAGCAGTACTTC
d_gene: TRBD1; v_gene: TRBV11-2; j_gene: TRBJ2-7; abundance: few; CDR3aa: CASSSLDRVLRYEQYF; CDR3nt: TGTGCCAGCAGCTCCCTAGACAGGGTGTTGAGGTACGAGCAGTACTTC
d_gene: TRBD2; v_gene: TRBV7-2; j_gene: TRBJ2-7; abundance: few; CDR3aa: CASSPGLEYEQYF; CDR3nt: TGTGCCAGCAGCCCGGGACTAGAGTACGAGCAGTACTTC
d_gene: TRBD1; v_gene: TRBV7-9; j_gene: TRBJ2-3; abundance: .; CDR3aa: CASSYPTGSSDTQYF; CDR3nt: TGTGCCAGCAGTTACCCGACAGGGAGCTCAGATACGCAGTATTTT
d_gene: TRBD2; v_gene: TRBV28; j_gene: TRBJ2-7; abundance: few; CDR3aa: CASSLAGAYEQYF; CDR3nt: TGTGCCAGCAGTTTAGCGGGAGCCTACGAGCAGTACTTC
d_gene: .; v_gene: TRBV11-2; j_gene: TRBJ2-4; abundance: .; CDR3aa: CASSLAWTALAKNIQYF; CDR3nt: TGTGCCAGCAGCTTAGCTTGGACAGCACTAGCCAAAAACATTCAGTACTTC
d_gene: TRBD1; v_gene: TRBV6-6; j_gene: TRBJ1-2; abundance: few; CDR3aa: CASSIQGADYGYTF; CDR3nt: TGTGCCAGCAGCATACAGGGGGCGGACTATGGCTACACCTTC
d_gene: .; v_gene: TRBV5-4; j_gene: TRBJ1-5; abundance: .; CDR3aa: CASSPENGQPQHF; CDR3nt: TGTGCCAGCAGCCCTGAAAACGGTCAGCCCCAGCATTTT
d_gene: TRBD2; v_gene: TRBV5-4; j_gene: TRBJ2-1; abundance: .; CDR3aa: CASSSLSSGSWNNEQFF; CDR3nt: TGTGCCAGCAGCTCCCTGTCTAGCGGGAGTTGGAACAATGAGCAGTTCTTC
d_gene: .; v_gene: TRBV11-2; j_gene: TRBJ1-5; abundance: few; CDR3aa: CASSSIQGLLNQPQHF; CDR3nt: TGTGCCAGCAGCTCGATACAGGGTTTGTTGAATCAGCCCCAGCATTTT
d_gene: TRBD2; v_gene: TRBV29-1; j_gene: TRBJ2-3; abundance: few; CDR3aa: CSVLAGALSDTQYF; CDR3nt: TGCAGCGTTCTAGCGGGAGCCCTAAGCGATACGCAGTATTTT
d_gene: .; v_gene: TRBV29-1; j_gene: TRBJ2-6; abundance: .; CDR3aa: CSVLGQPWGSGANVLTF; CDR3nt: TGCAGCGTCCTTGGACAGCCCTGGGGCTCTGGGGCCAACGTCCTGACTTTC
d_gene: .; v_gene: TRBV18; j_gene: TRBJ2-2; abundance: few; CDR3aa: CASSPGRGNTGELFF; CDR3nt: TGTGCCAGCTCACCAGGCAGGGGGAACACCGGGGAGCTGTTTTTT
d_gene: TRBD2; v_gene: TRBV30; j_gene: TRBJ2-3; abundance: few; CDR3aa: CAWKWRERTDTQYF; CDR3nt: TGTGCCTGGAAGTGGCGGGAGCGCACAGATACGCAGTATTTT
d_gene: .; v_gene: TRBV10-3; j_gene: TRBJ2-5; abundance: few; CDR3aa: CATGLMASQETQYF; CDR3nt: TGTGCCACCGGCTTGATGGCTAGCCAAGAGACCCAGTACTTC
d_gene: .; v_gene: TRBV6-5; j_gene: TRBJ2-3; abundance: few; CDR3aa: CASSYRGDSTDTQYF; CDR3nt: TGTGCCAGCAGTTACCGGGGAGACTCCACAGATACGCAGTATTTT
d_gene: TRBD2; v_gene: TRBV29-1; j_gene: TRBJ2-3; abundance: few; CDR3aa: CSVHPGSGTSGTDTQYF; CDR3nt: TGCAGCGTTCACCCGGGATCCGGGACTAGCGGCACAGATACGCAGTATTTT
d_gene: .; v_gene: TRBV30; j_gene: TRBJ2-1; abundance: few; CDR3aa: CAWKEGYNEQFF; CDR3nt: TGTGCCTGGAAAGAGGGCTACAATGAGCAGTTCTTC
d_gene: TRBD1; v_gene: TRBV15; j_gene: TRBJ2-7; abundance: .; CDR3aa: CATSSPTGAYEQYF; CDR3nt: TGTGCCACCAGCAGTCCCACAGGGGCCTACGAGCAGTACTTC
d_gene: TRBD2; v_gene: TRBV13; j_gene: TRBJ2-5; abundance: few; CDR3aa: CASSLRLAGRETQYF; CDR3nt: TGTGCCAGCAGCTTAAGACTAGCGGGACGAGAGACCCAGTACTTC
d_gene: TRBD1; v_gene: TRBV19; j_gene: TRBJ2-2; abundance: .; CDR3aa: CASRSGTGVTGELFF; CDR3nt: TGTGCCAGTAGATCGGGGACAGGGGTCACCGGGGAGCTGTTTTTT
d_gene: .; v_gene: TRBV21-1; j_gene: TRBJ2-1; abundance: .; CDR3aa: CASSPPDSACSYNEQFF; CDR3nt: TGTGCCAGCAGCCCTCCGGACAGCGCCTGCTCCTACAATGAGCAGTTCTTC
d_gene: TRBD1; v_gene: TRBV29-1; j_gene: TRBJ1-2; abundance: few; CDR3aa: CSVSQGPAAYGYTF; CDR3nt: TGCAGCGTATCACAGGGGCCGGCTGCCTATGGCTACACCTTC
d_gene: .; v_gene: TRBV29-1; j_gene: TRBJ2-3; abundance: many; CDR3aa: CSVDREVPDTQYF; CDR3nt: TGCAGCGTTGACAGGGAAGTTCCAGATACGCAGTATTTT
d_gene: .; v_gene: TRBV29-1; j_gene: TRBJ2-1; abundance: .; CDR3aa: CSVVPGGINYNEQFF; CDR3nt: TGCAGCGTTGTCCCCGGCGGGATTAACTACAATGAGCAGTTCTTC
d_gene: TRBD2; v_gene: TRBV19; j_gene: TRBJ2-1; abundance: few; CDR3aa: CASSISGLAGREQFF; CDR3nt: TGTGCCAGTAGTATAAGTGGGCTAGCGGGACGTGAGCAGTTCTTC
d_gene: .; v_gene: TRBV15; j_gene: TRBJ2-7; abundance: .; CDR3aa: CATSRPTGQSSSYEQYF; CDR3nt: TGTGCCACCAGCAGACCCACCGGACAGTCCTCCTCCTACGAGCAGTACTTC
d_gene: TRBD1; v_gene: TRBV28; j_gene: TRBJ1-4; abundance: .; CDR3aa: CASSSDRLEKLFF; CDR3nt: TGTGCCAGCAGCTCGGACAGGCTTGAAAAACTGTTTTTT
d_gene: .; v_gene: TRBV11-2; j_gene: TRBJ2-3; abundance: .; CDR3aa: CASSSIITDTQYF; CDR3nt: TGTGCCAGCAGCTCTATAATCACAGATACGCAGTATTTT
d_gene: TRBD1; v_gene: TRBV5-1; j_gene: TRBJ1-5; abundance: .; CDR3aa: CASSPGTGINQPQHF; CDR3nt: TGCGCCAGCAGCCCCGGGACAGGGATCAATCAGCCCCAGCATTTT
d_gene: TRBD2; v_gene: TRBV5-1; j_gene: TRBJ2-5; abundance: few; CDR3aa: CASSLAGIQETQYF; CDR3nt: TGCGCCAGCAGCTTAGCGGGGATACAAGAGACCCAGTACTTC
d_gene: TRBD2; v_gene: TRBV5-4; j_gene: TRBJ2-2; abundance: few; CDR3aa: CASRPGTTSGELFF; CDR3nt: TGTGCCAGCAGGCCCGGGACTACTTCCGGGGAGCTGTTTTTT
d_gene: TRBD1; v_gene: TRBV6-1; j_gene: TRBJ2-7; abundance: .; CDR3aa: CASRGEGTGGYEQYF; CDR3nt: TGTGCCAGCAGAGGGGAGGGGACAGGGGGCTACGAGCAGTACTTC